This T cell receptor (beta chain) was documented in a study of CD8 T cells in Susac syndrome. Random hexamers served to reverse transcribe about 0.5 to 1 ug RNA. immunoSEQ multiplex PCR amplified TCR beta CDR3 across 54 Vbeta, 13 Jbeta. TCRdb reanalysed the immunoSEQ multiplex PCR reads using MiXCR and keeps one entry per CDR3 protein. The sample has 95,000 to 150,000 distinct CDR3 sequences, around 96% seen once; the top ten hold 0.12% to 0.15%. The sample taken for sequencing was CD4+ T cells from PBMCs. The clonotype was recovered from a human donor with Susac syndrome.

The CDR3 sequence is CASSFGMGRQQPQHF. The CDR3 nucleotides are TGTGCCAGCAGTTTCGGTATGGGCAGACAACAGCCCCAGCATTTT. The V gene is TRBV28, the J gene TRBJ1-5, with D hard to call. The germline V gene has CDR1 MDHEN and CDR2 SYDVKM. This CDR3 spans 15 amino acids. Trimming cost V 3 bases and J 7 bases, with 16 bases left between them.